This T cell receptor (beta chain) was recorded in a study of cytomegalovirus exposure and HLA in healthy donors. General study points: In the 120 or so validation repertoires, 85% to 95% of cluster scores exceeded 0, per a later analysis. Three CMV-associated chains proved CMV antigen-specific in vitro. The investigators catalogued some 160 TCR beta chains as cytomegalovirus-associated.

The V gene's germline CDR1 is KGHSH and CDR2 LQKENI. J was trimmed by 3 bases and V by 3 bases; bases with no gene match: 4. This CDR3 contains 15 residues. Repertoires were generated with immunoSEQ multiplex PCR, while TCRdb's copy carries only in-frame clones and drops some. The repertoire includes hundreds of thousands of clones, about nine tenths of them detected once, and 1.5% to 2.5% sits in the top ten. On this clone itself: Its antigen remains unidentified.

Sequencing used PBMCs. This clonotype originated in a woman younger than 35 in good health and CMV-seropositive. The J gene is TRBJ2-7, the V gene TRBV18; 11 bases line up with TRBD2. The CDR3, as DNA: TGTGCCAGCTCACCCACTAGCGGGAGCTTCTACGAGCAGTACTTC. Translated: CASSPTSGSFYEQYF. The variable domain in full, completed from reference TRBV18 and TRBJ2-7, reads NAGVMQNPRHLVRRRGQEARLRCSPMKGHSHVYWYRQLPEEGLKFMVYLQKENIIDESGMPKERFSAEFPKEGPSILRIQQVVRGDSAAYFCASSPTSGSFYEQYFGPGTRLTVT.